This passage covers 14 T cell receptor beta chains from one sample sequenced in a study of blood T cell repertoires in COVID-19. Generated by immunoSEQ multiplex PCR, the TCRdb table keeps only in-frame clones and is missing some. The data contain about 210,000 clones, roughly four fifths of them singletons. The sample consisted of PBMCs or T cells enriched from blood (not recorded which). These receptors were taken from a middle-aged man who had recovered from COVID-19.

The rearrangement links TRBV5-1 to TRBJ2-2, with TRBD1 matching 11 bases. Trimming cost V 4 bases and J 1 base; bases outside gene matches: 6. The germline gives CDR1 SGHRS, CDR2 YFSETQ. The CDR3 is 17 amino acids. CDR3 protein: CASSLHGTGGNTGELFF. DNA of the CDR3: TGCGCCAGCAGCCTTCACGGGACAGGGGGGAACACCGGGGAGCTGTTTTTT.

The chain carries TRBV19 and TRBJ1-3, with 9 bases that match TRBD1. CDR3 size: 15 residues. Germline assignment: CDR1 LNHDA and CDR2 SQIVND (reference sequence). Losses at the gene ends were 5 bases for V and 2 bases for J; bases not matched to a gene: 4. CDR3 protein: CASSADRGAGNTIYF. The CDR3 nucleotides are TGTGCCAGTAGTGCTGACAGGGGGGCTGGAAACACCATATATTTT. Full variable domain (rest looked up from reference TRBV19 and TRBJ1-3): DGGITQSPKYLFRKEGQNVTLSCEQNLNHDAMYWYRQDPGQGLRLIYYSQIVNDFQKGDIAEGYSVSREKKESFPLTVTSAQKNPTAFYLCASSADRGAGNTIYFGEGSWLTVV.

The chain employs TRBV3-1 (or the pseudogene TRBV3-2) and TRBJ1-3, with D unresolved. The germline gives CDR1 LGHDT, CDR2 YNNKEL (reference sequence). V lost 1 base and J lost 3, with 7 bases in between. This CDR3 region has 14 residues. The DNA for the CDR3 is TGTGCCAGCAGCCAAGGGGCCGGTGGAAACACCATATATTTT. Translation gives CASSQGAGGNTIYF.

The table lists this clone with a count of one. The J gene is TRBJ1-4, the V gene TRBV5-1; D remains ambiguous. The V and J ends lost 4 bases and 0 bases respectively, with 10 bases between them. This CDR3 has 15 amino acids. CDR1 and CDR2 (germline): SGHRS, YFSETQ. In nucleotides, the CDR3 is TGCGCCAGCAGCAGCCAACCTTCAACTAATGAAAAACTGTTTTTT. It specifies CASSSQPSTNEKLFF.

The rearrangement uses TRBV3-1 (or the pseudogene TRBV3-2) and TRBJ1-1; 8 bases agree with TRBD1. The CDR3 has 16 amino acids. The germline V gene has CDR1 LGHDT and CDR2 YNNKEL (reference sequence). The junction had 12 bases not matched to a gene; V was cut back by 4 bases and J by 5 bases. The CDR3 DNA is TGTGCCAGCAGCCTTAGGGCAGGGGGCTATGGTACTGAAGCTTTCTTT. This encodes CASSLRAGGYGTEAFF.

This chain uses TRBV6-5 with TRBJ1-4; 7 bases map to TRBD1. Germline assignment: CDR1 MNHEY and CDR2 SVGAGI. The CDR3 runs to 14 residues. Unmatched junction bases numbered 1, after V lost 6 bases and J lost 0 bases. The CDR3 nucleotides read TGTGCCAGCAGCAGGGGGGCAACTAATGAAAAACTGTTTTTT. Residues: CASSRGATNEKLFF.

The CDR3 here is CASSLEGRVGEKLFF. The CDR3 DNA is TGTGCCAGCAGCTTGGAGGGCAGGGTGGGAGAAAAACTGTTTTTT. J is TRBJ1-4 and V is TRBV5-8; a possible D gene is TRBD1 (5 bases). The CDR3 consists of 15 residues. The germline CDR1 and CDR2 sequences are SGHTS and YDEGEE. V lost 0 bases, J lost 8 bases, and 14 bases lay in between.

This chain links TRBV5-1 with TRBJ2-1; TRBD2 aligns across 9 bases. CDR3 length: 15 amino acids. V trimming: 4 bases; J trimming: 12 bases; junction bases outside the gene matches: 14. Germline V gene data show CDR1 as SGHRS and CDR2 as YFSETQ. CDR3 bases: TGCGCCAGCAGCAGGGCTAGCGGGGACTTAAAAGGGCAGTTCTTC. Amino acids: CASSRASGDLKGQFF.

This rearrangement joins TRBV29-1 to TRBJ2-5; D unresolved. V was cut by 0 bases and J by 4 bases, with 9 bases left in between. Per germline, CDR1 SQVTM and CDR2 ANQGSEA. The CDR3 consists of 13 residues. The CDR3 is CSVEEVTGETQYF. The CDR3 nucleotides are TGCAGCGTTGAAGAGGTGACGGGAGAGACCCAGTACTTC.

V and J are TRBV30 and TRBJ2-3, with TRBD1 matching 10 bases. The CDR3 extends over 14 amino acids. Looked up from germline, CDR1 is GTSNPN and CDR2 is SVGIG (reference sequence). V shed 2 bases and J 5 bases; nucleotides not matched to a gene: 4. CDR3: CAWSTGQGVDTQYF. In DNA form, the CDR3 reads TGTGCCTGGAGTACTGGACAGGGGGTAGATACGCAGTATTTT.

In this sample, this clone turned up a few times. This rearrangement joins TRBV5-1 to TRBJ1-6, with TRBD1 matching over 8 bases. This CDR3 has 15 residues. The germline CDR1 and CDR2 sequences are SGHRS and YFSETQ. Trimming at V came to 0 bases and at J to 8 bases, leaving 4 bases not matched to a gene. CDR3 coding DNA: TGCGCCAGCAGCTTGGCTGGACAGGGATATTCACCCCTCCACTTT. Translation: CASSLAGQGYSPLHF.

The chain carries TRBV3-1 (or the pseudogene TRBV3-2) and TRBJ1-4; unclear D gene. This CDR3 is 15 amino acids long. Trimming removed 3 bases at V and 0 bases at J, with 8 bases between. Germline CDR1 reads LGHDT; CDR2 reads YNNKEL (reference sequence). This chain's CDR3 is CASSHSIATNEKLFF. CDR3 nucleotide sequence: TGTGCCAGCAGCCACTCTATTGCAACTAATGAAAAACTGTTTTTT.

This clone was seen a few times. The chain recombines TRBV11-2 with TRBJ2-1; 9 bases are a match to TRBD2. The length of the CDR3 is 15 residues. Trimming at V came to 4 bases and at J to 3 bases, leaving 4 bases not matched to a gene. Germline V lookup: CDR1 SGHAT, CDR2 FQNNGV. CDR3 bases: TGTGCCAGCAGCTCCGGGACTAGCAACTACAATGAGCAGTTCTTC. Its protein is CASSSGTSNYNEQFF.

In nucleotides, the CDR3 is TGTGCCAGCAGCCCCCGATGGGGGGACACTGAAGCTTTCTTT. Its protein product is CASSPRWGDTEAFF. This chain connects TRBV7-9 to TRBJ1-1; D may be TRBD1 (5 bases). V lost 5 bases, J lost 3 bases, and 13 bases lay in between. There are 14 residues in the CDR3. Germline-derived CDR1 and CDR2 are SEHNR and FQNEAQ (reference sequence).